The entry below gives a single TCR beta chain sequence along with its context. Amplification of TCR beta CDR3 regions used RNA transcripts. The library came from an HTBI-primed first-round RT-PCR and a second-round multiplex PCR. MiXCR was run by TCRdb on the multiplex PCR reads, yielding one entry per CDR3 protein. The table includes 400,000 or so distinct CDR3 sequences, roughly 17% detected once. These data belong to a study of Graves' ophthalmopathy and Graves' hyperthyroidism. CDR1 is SQVTM, CDR2 ANQGSEA, per germline. The CDR3 sequence is 12 residues long. V lost 7 bases, J lost 3 bases, and 13 bases lay in between.

The chain couples TRBV29-1 to TRBJ2-7, with a weak D call TRBD1 (6 bases). The TCR sequence derives from an adult woman with stable Graves' hyperthyroidism. Sequences were obtained from peripheral blood. Here the CDR3 DNA reads TGCAGCGGGGGTCCGGGACACTACGAGCAGTACTTC. It yields the protein CSGGPGHYEQYF.